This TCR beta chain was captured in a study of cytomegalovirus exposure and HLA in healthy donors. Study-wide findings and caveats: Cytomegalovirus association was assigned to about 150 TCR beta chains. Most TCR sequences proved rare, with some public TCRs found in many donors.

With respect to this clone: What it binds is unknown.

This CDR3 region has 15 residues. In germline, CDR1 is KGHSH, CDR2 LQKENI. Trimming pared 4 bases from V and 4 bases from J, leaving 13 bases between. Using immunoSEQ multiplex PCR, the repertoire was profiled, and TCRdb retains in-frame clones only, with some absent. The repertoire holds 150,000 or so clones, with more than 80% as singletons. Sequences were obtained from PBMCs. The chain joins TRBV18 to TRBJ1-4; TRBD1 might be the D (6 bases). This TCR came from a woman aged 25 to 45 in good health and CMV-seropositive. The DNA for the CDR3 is TGTGCCAGCTCACGCATTGCGGACAGTAATGAAAAACTGTTTTTT. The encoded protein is CASSRIADSNEKLFF.